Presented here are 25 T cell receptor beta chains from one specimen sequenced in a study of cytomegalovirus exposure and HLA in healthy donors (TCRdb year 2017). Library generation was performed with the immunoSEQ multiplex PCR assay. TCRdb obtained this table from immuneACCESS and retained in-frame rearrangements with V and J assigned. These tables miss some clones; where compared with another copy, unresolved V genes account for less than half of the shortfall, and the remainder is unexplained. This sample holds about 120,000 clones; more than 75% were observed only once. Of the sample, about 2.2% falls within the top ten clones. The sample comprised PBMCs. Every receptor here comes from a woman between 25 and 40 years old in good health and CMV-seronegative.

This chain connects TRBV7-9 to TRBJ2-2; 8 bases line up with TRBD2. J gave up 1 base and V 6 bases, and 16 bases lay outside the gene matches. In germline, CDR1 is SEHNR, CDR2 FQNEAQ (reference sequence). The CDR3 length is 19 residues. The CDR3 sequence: CASSLGRILAGGNTGELFF. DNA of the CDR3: TGTGCCAGCAGTCTAGGGCGCATCCTGGCGGGGGGGAACACCGGGGAGCTGTTTTTT.

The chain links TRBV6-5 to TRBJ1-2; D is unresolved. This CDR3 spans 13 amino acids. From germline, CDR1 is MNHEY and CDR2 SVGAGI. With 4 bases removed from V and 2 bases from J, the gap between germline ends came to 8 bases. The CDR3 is CASSSDRNYGYTF. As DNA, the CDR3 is TGTGCCAGCAGTTCCGATCGGAACTATGGCTACACCTTC.

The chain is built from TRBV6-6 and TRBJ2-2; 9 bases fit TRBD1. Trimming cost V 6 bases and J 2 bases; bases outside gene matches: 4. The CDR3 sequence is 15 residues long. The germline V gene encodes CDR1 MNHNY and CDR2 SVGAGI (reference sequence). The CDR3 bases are TGTGCCAGCAGGACAGGGGGAGTAAACACCGGGGAGCTGTTTTTT. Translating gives CASRTGGVNTGELFF.

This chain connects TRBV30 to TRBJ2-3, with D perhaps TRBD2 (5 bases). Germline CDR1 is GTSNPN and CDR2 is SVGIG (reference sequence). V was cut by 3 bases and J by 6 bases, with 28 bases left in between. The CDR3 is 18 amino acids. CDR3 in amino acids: CAWRSPPLASGPSDTQYF. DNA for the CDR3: TGTGCCTGGAGATCTCCTCCTCTGGCAAGCGGTCCCAGCGATACGCAGTATTTT.

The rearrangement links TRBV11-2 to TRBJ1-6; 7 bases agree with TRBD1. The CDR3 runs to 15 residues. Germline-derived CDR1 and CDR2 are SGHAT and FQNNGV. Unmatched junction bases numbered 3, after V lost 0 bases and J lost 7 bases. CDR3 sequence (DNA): TGTGCCAGCAGCTTAGAAGGGGGCACGAATTCACCCCTCCACTTT. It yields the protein CASSLEGGTNSPLHF.

Written as DNA, the CDR3 is TGTGCCAGCAGCTTAGAGAATGCAGGGGGGAACACTGAAGCTTTCTTT. Translation: CASSLENAGGNTEAFF. The genes are TRBV11-2 and TRBJ1-1; 7 bases agree with TRBD1. Germline V CDR1 and CDR2: SGHAT, FQNNGV. Losses at the gene ends were 0 bases for V and 1 base for J; bases not matched to a gene: 5. The CDR3 spans 16 residues.

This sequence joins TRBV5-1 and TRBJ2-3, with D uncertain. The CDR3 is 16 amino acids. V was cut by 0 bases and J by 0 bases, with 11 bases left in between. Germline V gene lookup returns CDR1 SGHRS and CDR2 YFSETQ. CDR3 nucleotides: TGCGCCAGCAGCTTGGATAGCCCCGGGAGCACAGATACGCAGTATTTT. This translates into CASSLDSPGSTDTQYF.

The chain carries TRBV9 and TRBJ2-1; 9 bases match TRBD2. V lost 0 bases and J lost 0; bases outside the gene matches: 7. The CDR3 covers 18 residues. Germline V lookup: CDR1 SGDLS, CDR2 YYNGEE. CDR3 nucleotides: TGTGCCAGCAGCGTAGGCGGCGGGGGGGCCCTCTCCTACAATGAGCAGTTCTTC. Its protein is CASSVGGGGALSYNEQFF.

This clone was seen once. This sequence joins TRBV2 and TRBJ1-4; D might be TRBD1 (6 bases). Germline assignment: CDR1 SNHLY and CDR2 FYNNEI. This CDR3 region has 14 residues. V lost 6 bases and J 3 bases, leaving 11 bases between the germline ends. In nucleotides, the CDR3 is TGTGCCAGCAGGAAGGACAGATCTAATGAAAAACTGTTTTTT. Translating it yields CASRKDRSNEKLFF.

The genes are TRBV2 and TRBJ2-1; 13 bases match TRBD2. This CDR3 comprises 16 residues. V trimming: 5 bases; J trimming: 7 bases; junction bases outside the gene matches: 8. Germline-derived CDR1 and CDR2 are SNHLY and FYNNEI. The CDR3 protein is CASSPRGLAGMNEQFF. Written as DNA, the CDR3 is TGTGCCAGCAGTCCGCGGGGACTAGCGGGGATGAATGAGCAGTTCTTC.

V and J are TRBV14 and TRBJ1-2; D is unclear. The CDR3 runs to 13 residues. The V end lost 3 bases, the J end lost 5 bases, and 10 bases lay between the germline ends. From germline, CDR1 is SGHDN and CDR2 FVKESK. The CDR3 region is CASSHGHLYGYTF. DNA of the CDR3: TGTGCCAGCAGCCATGGGCACTTATATGGCTACACCTTC.

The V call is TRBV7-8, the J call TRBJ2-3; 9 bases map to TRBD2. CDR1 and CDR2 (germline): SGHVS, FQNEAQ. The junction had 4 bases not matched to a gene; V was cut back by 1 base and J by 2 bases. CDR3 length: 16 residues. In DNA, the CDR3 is TGTGCCAGCAGCTTAGGGCTAGCGGGGATCACAGATACGCAGTATTTT. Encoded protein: CASSLGLAGITDTQYF. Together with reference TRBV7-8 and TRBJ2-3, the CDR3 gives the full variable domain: GAGVSQSPRYKVAKRGQDVALRCDPISGHVSLFWYQQALGQGPEFLTYFQNEAQLDKSGLPSDRFFAERPEGSVSTLKIQRTQQEDSAVYLCASSLGLAGITDTQYFGPGTRLTVL.

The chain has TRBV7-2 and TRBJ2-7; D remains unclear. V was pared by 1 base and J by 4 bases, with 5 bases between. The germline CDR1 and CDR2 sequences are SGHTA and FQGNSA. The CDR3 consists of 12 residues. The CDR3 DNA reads TGTGCCAGCAGCTTAGTGAGATACGAGCAGTACTTC. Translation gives CASSLVRYEQYF.

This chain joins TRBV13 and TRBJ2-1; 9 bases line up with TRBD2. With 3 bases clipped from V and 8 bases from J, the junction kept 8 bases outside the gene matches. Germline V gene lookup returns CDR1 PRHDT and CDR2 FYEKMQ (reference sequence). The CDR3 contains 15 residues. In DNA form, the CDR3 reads TGTGCCAGCAGCTTTACGCGGGGGGGCCCGGATGAGCAGTTCTTC. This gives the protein CASSFTRGGPDEQFF.

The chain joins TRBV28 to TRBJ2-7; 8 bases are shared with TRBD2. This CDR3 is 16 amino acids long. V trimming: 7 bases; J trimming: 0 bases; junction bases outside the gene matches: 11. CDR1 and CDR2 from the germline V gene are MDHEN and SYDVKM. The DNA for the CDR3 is TGTGCCAGCACCCCGGGAGGGGGGGCAATCTCCTACGAGCAGTACTTC. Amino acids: CASTPGGGAISYEQYF.

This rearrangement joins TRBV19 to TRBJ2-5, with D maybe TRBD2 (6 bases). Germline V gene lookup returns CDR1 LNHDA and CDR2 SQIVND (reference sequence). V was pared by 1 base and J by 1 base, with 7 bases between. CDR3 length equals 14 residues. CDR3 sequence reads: CASSIGTIQETQYF. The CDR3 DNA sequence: TGTGCCAGTAGTATAGGGACTATCCAAGAGACCCAGTACTTC.

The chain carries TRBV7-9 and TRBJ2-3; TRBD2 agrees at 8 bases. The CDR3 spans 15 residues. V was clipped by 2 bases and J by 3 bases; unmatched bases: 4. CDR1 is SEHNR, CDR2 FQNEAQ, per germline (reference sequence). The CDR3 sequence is CASSLWAGGTDTQYF. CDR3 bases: TGTGCCAGCAGCTTATGGGCGGGGGGAACAGATACGCAGTATTTT.

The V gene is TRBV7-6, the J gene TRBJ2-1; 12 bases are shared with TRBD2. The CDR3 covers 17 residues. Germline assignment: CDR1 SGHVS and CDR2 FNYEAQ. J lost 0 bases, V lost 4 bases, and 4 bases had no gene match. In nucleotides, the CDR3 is TGTGCCAGCAGCTCAGGACTAGCGGGGAGCTCCTACAATGAGCAGTTCTTC. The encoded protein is CASSSGLAGSSYNEQFF.

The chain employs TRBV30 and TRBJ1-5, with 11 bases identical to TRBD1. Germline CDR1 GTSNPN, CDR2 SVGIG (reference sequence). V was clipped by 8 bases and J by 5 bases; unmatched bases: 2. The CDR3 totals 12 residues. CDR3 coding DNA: TGTGCCGCGGACAGGGGGCATCAGCCCCAGCATTTT. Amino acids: CAADRGHQPQHF.

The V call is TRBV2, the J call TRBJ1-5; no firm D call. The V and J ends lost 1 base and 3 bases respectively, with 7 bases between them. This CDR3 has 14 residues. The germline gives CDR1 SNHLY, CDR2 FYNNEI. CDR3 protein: CASSEVGNNQPQHF. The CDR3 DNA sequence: TGTGCCAGCAGTGAAGTCGGGAACAATCAGCCCCAGCATTTT.

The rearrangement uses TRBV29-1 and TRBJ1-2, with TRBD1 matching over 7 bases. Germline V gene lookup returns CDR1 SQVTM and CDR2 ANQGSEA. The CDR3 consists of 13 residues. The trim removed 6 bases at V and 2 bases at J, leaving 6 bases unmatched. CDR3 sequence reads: CSVEPGQNYGYTF. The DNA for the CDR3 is TGCAGCGTCGAACCGGGACAGAACTATGGCTACACCTTC.

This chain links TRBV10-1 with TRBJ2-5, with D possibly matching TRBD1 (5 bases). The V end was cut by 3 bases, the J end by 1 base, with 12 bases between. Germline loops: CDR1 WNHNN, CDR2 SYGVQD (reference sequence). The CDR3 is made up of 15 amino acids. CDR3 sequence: CASSDQGWGQETQYF. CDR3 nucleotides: TGCGCCAGCAGTGATCAGGGTTGGGGCCAAGAGACCCAGTACTTC.

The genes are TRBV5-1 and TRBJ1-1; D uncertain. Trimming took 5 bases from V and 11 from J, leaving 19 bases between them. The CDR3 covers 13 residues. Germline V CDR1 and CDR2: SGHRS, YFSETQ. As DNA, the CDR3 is TGCGCCAGCAGTCCGGAATACGGGATTCGGGCTTTCTTT. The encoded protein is CASSPEYGIRAFF.

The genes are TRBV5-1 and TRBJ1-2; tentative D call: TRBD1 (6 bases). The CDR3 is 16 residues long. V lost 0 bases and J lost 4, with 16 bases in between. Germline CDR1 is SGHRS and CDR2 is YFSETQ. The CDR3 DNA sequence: TGCGCCAGCAGCTTGGGGGACACGAACCATATCTATGGCTACACCTTC. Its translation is CASSLGDTNHIYGYTF.

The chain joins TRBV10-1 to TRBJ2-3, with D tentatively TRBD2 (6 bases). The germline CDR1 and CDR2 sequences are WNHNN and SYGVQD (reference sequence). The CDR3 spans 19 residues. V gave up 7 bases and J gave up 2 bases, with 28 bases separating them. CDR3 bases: TGCGCCAGCACTAAAGCGGGTTTGGCTATCATGGACCACACAGATACGCAGTATTTT. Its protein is CASTKAGLAIMDHTDTQYF.